This T cell receptor beta chain was obtained from a study of blood T cell repertoires in COVID-19. Clones were read by immunoSEQ multiplex PCR, and TCRdb kept only the in-frame ones, dropping some. Of under 200,000 clones in the sample, more than 75% are singletons; the top ten hold 6%. V shed 5 bases, J shed 0 bases, and the junction held 5 bases outside the gene matches. CDR3 length equals 15 residues. In germline, CDR1 is SEHNR, CDR2 FQNEAQ (reference sequence). The chain couples TRBV7-9 to TRBJ1-1; 8 bases line up with TRBD1. The receptor's source is a middle-aged man with active or convalescent COVID-19. Material for sequencing was peripheral blood. CDR3 nucleotides: TGTGCCAGCAGCCGGGACAGGACCGTGAACACTGAAGCTTTCTTT. This encodes CASSRDRTVNTEAFF.